This TCR beta chain came from a study of blood T cell repertoires in COVID-19. Across the study: The United States, Italy and Spain provided the acute and convalescent COVID-19 samples. Sources were T cells, B-cell-depleted T cells, or PBMCs; the material itself was cDNA or gDNA.

In germline, CDR1 is SGHTA, CDR2 FQGTGA. This CDR3 comprises 19 residues. Trimming cost V 8 bases and J 1 base, with 28 bases left between them. In the authors' methods: Using reference gene primer amplification, nucleated cell counts were estimated. Assay: immunoSEQ multiplex PCR; the TCRdb copy retains only in-frame clones and omits some. That table is the source of V, J and clone size, and D and trimming were worked out from the DNA. Here the sample spans roughly 66,000 clones, about 90% being singletons. Material for sequencing was peripheral blood. The sequence came from a human donor in a cohort sampled during active COVID-19. V is TRBV7-3 and J is TRBJ2-3; TRBD1 is a possible D gene (6 bases). The DNA of the CDR3 is TGTGCCAGCCCCCGAAACCCACAGCGCCCCGAGGGGGGCACAGATACGCAGTATTTT. This gives the protein CASPRNPQRPEGGTDTQYF.